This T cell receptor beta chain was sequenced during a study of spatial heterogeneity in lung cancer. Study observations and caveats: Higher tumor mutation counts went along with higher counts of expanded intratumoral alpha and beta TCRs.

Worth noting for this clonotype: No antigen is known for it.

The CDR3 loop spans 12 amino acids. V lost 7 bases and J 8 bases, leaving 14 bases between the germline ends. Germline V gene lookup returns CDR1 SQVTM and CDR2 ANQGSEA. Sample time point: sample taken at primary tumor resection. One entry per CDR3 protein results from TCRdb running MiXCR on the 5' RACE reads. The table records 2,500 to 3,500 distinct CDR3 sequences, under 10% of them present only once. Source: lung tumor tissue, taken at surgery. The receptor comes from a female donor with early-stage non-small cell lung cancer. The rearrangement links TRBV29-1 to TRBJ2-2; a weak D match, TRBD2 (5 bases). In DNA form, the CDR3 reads TGCAGCGGAGGGCCAAGCGAGGGGGAGCTGTTTTTT. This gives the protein CSGGPSEGELFF.